This T cell receptor beta chain was captured by sequencing in a study of shared clonotypes between healthy human individuals. Method: immunoSEQ multiplex PCR; TCRdb's copy keeps in-frame clones and lacks some. The top ten hold about 0.34% of the sample, which has about 2.4 million clones, under 95% seen once. Note on this clone: Other DNA sequences in this specimen translate into the identical CDR3.

The germline V gene encodes CDR1 MDHEN and CDR2 SYDVKM. Trimming removed 5 bases from V and 6 bases from J, with 11 bases in between. This CDR3 contains 13 residues. Adults of Caucasian background living in Nashville, Tennessee made up all donors. V gene TRBV28 combines with J gene TRBJ1-5; TRBD1 is a possible D gene (5 bases). This TCR came from a man in his late teens or twenties in good health. Some clones in this sample may be carry-over from other donors' samples. Material for sequencing was naive CD4+ T cells from PBMCs. Sample subset: CD45RA+ positively selected. In DNA, the CDR3 is TGTGCCAGCAGTCTGATTAGGGGTCAGCCCCAGCATTTT. Protein product: CASSLIRGQPQHF.